This TCR beta chain was recorded in a study of blood T cell repertoires in COVID-19 (dated by TCRdb to about 2020). Turning to the overall study: Samples covering the acute and convalescent phases of COVID-19 were provided by collaborators in the United States, Italy and Spain. The dataset comprised deeply sampled blood TCRbeta repertoires from subjects exposed to, actively infected with, or recovered from COVID-19. The samples were drawn from two sources: the first 160 participants of the ongoing ImmuneRACE study, and about 1,300 subjects contributed by 6 global collaborators. Where available, HLA class I and class II types were obtained from metadata supplied by the sample provider rather than from assay-based typing. The material from the prospective study consisted of cDNA or gDNA derived from T cells, B-cell-depleted T cells, or PBMCs. A freely available public database, intended as a resource for researchers studying the immune response to SARS-CoV-2, is where the repertoires were released. Nearly every sample came with metadata listing a de-identified subject ID, COVID-19 status, age in years and sex. Here is what the overall study found, with its caveats: The amount of clinical and demographic metadata varied by source and participant and was provided uncurated.

On this clone: Its antigen is still unknown. Base-call qualities are not available, and no considerably larger clone is one nucleotide away.

Relative to germline, V is 10 bases shorter and J is 0 bases shorter, with 13 bases between their ends. CDR1 and CDR2 (MNHEY, SVGAGI) derive from the germline V gene. Inclusive of the bounding cysteine and phenylalanine, the CDR3 is 14 residues long. Of all the DNA, just the CDR3 is kept, 42 bases in frame from base 1. TCRbeta CDR3 regions were amplified from genomic DNA by means of the immunoSEQ Assay, a bias-controlled multiplex PCR. The authors' analysis ran thus. Within the assay, amplification of reference gene primers was used to estimate how many nucleated cells each sample contained. To quantify the absolute abundance of each unique TCRbeta CDR3 rearrangement, sequence reads were collapsed and filtered. For each sample, productive Simpson clonality was calculated as the square root of Simpson's diversity index over productive rearrangements. TCRdb holds this immuneACCESS table with in-frame rearrangements only. Some clones are missing; in checked studies, unresolved V genes explain under half, and the rest has no known cause. The D gene and trimming were derived from the DNA, and the V and J assignments and clone size from that table. This sample has 410,000 or so clones in its table, and 86% of those were observed once. The biggest ten clones account for 1.4% of the sample.

Each collaborating institution followed its own protocols to collect whole blood in K2EDTA tubes. Collaborator samples were shipped for TCRbeta analysis as frozen whole blood, isolated PBMCs, or DNA extracted from either sample type. Sequencing was performed on peripheral blood. This chain joins TRBV6-5 to TRBJ2-1; matching of 5 bases hints at TRBD2 as the D gene. The source of this sequence is a woman between 25 and 40 years old with active or convalescent COVID-19. Read as DNA, the sequence is TGTGCCACCCAGTGGAGCGGCTCCTACAATGAGCAGTTCTTC. Its protein is CATQWSGSYNEQFF.